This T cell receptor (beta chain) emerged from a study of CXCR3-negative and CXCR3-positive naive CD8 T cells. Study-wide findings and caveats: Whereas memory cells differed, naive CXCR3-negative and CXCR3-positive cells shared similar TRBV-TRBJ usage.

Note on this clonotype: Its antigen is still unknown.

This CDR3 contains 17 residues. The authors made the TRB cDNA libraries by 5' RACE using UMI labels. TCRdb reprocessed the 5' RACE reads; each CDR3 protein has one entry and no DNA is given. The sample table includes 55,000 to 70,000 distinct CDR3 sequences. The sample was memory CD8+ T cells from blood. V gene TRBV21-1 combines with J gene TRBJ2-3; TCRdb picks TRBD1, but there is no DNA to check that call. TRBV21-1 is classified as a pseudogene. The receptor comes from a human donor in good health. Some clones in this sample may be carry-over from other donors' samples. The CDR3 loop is CANYTIQTPRVADTQYF.